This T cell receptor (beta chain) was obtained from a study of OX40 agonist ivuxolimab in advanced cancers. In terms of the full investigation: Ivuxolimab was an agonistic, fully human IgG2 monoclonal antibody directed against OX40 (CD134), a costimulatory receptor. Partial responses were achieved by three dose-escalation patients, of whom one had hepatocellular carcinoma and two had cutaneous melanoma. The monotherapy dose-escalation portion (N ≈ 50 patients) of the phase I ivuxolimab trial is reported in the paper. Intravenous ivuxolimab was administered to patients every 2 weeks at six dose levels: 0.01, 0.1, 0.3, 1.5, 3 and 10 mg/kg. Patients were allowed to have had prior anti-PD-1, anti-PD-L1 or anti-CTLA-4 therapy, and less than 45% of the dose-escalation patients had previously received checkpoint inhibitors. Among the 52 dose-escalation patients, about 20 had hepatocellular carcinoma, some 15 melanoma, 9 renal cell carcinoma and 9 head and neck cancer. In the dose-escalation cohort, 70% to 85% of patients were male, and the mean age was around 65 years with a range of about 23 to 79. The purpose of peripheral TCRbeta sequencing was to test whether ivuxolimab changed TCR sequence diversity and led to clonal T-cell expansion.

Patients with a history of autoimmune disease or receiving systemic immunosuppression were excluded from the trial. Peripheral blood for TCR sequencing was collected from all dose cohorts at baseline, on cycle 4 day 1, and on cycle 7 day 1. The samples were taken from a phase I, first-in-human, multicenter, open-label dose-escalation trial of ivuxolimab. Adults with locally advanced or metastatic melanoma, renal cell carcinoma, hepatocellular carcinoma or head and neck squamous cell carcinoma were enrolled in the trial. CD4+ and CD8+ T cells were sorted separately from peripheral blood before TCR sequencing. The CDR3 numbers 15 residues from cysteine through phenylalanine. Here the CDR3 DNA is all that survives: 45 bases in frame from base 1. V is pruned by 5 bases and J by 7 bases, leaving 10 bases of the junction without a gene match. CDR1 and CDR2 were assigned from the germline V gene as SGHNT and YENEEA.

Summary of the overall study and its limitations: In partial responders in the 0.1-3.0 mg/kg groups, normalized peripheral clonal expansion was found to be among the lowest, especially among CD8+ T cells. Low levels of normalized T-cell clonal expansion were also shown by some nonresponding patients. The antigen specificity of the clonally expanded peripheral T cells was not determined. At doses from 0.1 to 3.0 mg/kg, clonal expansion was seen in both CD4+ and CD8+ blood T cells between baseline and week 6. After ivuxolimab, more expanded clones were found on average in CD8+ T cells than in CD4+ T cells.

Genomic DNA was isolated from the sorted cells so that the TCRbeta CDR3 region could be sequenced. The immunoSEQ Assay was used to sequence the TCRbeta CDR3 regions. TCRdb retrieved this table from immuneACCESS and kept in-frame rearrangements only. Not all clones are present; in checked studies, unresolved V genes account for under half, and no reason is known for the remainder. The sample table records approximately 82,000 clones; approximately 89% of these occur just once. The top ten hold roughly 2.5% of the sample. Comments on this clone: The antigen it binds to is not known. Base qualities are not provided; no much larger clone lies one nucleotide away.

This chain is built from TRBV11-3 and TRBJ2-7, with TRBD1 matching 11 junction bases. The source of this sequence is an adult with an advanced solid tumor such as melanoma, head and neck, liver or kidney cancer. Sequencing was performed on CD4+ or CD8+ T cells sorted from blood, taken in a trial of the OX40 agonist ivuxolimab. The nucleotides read TGTGCCAGCAGCAAGGGGACAGGGGGGATCAGGGAGCAGTACTTC. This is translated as CASSKGTGGIREQYF.